This T cell receptor (beta chain) was observed in a study of TIL therapy for anti-PD-1-resistant metastatic lung cancer. As for the study in general: Median tumor PD-L1 proportion score was 5.5% to 6.5%. Median tumor mutation burden was more than 1.4 mutations per megabase.

The CDR3 is made up of 15 amino acids. Germline V CDR1 and CDR2: SGHRS, YFSETQ. V dropped 0 bases and J dropped 5 bases, with 11 bases sitting between them. Broader study findings: TIL clonotype persistence in blood showed no apparent association with response.

This was the immunoSEQ v3 assay. TCRdb's copy holds only in-frame clones and misses some; the assay was immunoSEQ multiplex PCR. The sample contains about 43,000 clones, roughly 85% of which appear only once. As to time point: pre-treatment sample, taken before nivolumab and TIL therapy. Adults with stage 4 NSCLC were enrolled in a phase I trial. To note about this clone: Its target is unknown.

V gene TRBV5-1 combines with J gene TRBJ2-2, with D tentatively TRBD2 (7 bases). The clonotype originates from a man aged 65 to 79 with non-small cell lung cancer. Source: blood, taken at baseline. The CDR3 region has the DNA TGCGCCAGCAGCTTGGCAGGGGAGGGAACCGGGGAGCTGTTTTTT. This gives the protein CASSLAGEGTGELFF.